This T cell receptor beta chain was captured in a study of glioma-infiltrating T cells after dendritic cell vaccination. Overall study: Between the early 2000s and the early 2010s, patients got autologous tumor lysate-pulsed dendritic cell vaccines. General study points: Patients with more pretreatment TILs had longer time to progression and survival.

Details on this clone: Its antigen remains unidentified.

Germline CDR1 reads GTSNPN; CDR2 reads SVGIG (reference sequence). Trimming took off 0 bases at V and 4 bases at J, with 7 bases between the two ends. The CDR3 is made up of 12 amino acids. Amplification used 60 V beta primers and 13 J beta primers. Here immunoSEQ multiplex PCR was the method, and the copy in TCRdb shows in-frame clones only, minus some. The sample consists of approximately 100,000 clones, more than 80% of them appearing once. Blood PBMC samples: pre-vaccination, two weeks post third vaccination, and at tumor progression. The clonotype comes from a human donor with glioblastoma. The starting material was blood, obtained before dendritic cell vaccination. The chain has TRBV30 and TRBJ2-7; D not resolved. This CDR3 reads CAWSVTGYEQYF. In nucleotides, the CDR3 is TGTGCCTGGAGTGTAACGGGTTACGAGCAGTACTTC.